The table lists the clone carrying this TCR beta chain with a few counts. Its antigen is currently unknown. Between the trimmed V and J ends, which lost 4 bases and 0 bases, there was a span of 13 bases. Per the germline V gene, CDR1 is SGHRS and CDR2 is YFSETQ. CDR3 size: 15 residues. The sample belongs to a study of identical twins. General study results and limits: Invariant MAIT and iNKT cells are populations that could partly confound zero-insertion analyses. Insertions were reduced in abundant cord blood beta clonotypes but not in memory repertoires.

The authors used template switching to add a universal primer site and gave cDNA unique molecular identifiers. In TCRdb, the 5' RACE reads were re-called with MiXCR into one record per CDR3 protein. This table has some 1,600,000 distinct CDR3 sequences, about 32% appearing once. All donors were healthy Caucasians. The material sequenced was cord blood. The chain uses TRBV5-1 and TRBJ1-2, with D possibly being TRBD1 (6 bases). The sequence was obtained from a newborn girl in good health. The CDR3, as DNA: TGCGCCAGCAGCCCCCGGGACAACTCTAACTATGGCTACACCTTC. Translated: CASSPRDNSNYGYTF.